This entry describes one T cell receptor (beta chain). Its antigen is unknown. The CDR3 length is 14 residues. V was clipped by 5 bases and J by 5 bases, with 15 bases between them. Libraries for TCRalpha and TCRbeta carried sample barcodes and unique molecular identifiers via 5'RACE. A single record per CDR3 protein comes from TCRdb applying MiXCR to the 5' RACE reads. The table has fewer than 250,000 distinct CDR3 sequences, around 16% seen once. The data originate from a study of T-cell memory formation after mild COVID-19. Study-level background: TCR clustering was largely donor specific.

The study's findings and limits: Some clones that responded turned up in pre-infection memory, which suggests that cross-reactive memory joined in.

This TCR derives from an adult woman who had mild COVID-19 (a few samples of this study predate the infection). Cell type and time point are not known. The gene calls are TRBV12-3 or TRBV12-4 and TRBJ1-1, with D unresolved. Specimen: PBMCs or a T cell subset sorted from them (not recorded which). The DNA for the CDR3 is TGTGCCAGCAGTATACGAGGGCGGGCGACTGAAGCTTTCTTT. Protein product: CASSIRGRATEAFF.